Below, one TCR beta chain is given with its context. What it binds is not known. TCRdb's copy holds only in-frame clones and misses some; the assay was immunoSEQ multiplex PCR. The sample lists roughly 50,000 clones, under 90% seen once, with roughly 0.5% in the top ten. The record originates from a study of memory CD4+ T cells and cytomegalovirus serostatus. Overall study findings and caveats: Each of approximately 61 CMV-associated TCRbeta sequences occurred in one to five individuals.

The CDR3 runs to 15 residues. The V end lost 3 bases, the J end lost 4 bases, and 12 bases lay between the germline ends. The V gene's germline CDR1 is MNHNS and CDR2 SASEGT. The sort gate was single viable CD3+CD4+CD8-CD45RO+ cells for memory CD4+ T cells. The TCR sequence derives from an adult in good health and CMV-seronegative. Some clones in this sample may be carry-over from other donors' samples. The chain links TRBV6-1 to TRBJ2-2; D is unclear. The sequencing input was memory CD4+ T cells from blood. CDR3 amino acids: CASSDTRKGTGELFF. DNA of the CDR3: TGTGCCAGCAGTGATACCCGTAAGGGCACCGGGGAGCTGTTTTTT.